This TCR beta chain stems from a study of blood T cell repertoires in COVID-19. Study-wide background: COVID-19 samples, acute and convalescent, were from the United States, Italy and Spain.

Profiling relied on immunoSEQ multiplex PCR, and the TCRdb table lists in-frame clones only, not all of them. The data contain tens of thousands of clones, 85% of them singletons. Germline CDR1 MGHDK, CDR2 SYGVNS. Trimming at V came to 1 base and at J to 9 bases, leaving 1 base not matched to a gene. The CDR3 spans 14 residues. The sequencing input was peripheral blood. The receptor comes from an elderly man with acute or convalescent COVID-19. The chain has TRBV25-1 and TRBJ1-6, with 9 positions matching TRBD1. CDR3 coding DNA: TGTGCCAGCAGTGAATGGACAGGGGTTTCACCCCTCCACTTT. Translation: CASSEWTGVSPLHF.